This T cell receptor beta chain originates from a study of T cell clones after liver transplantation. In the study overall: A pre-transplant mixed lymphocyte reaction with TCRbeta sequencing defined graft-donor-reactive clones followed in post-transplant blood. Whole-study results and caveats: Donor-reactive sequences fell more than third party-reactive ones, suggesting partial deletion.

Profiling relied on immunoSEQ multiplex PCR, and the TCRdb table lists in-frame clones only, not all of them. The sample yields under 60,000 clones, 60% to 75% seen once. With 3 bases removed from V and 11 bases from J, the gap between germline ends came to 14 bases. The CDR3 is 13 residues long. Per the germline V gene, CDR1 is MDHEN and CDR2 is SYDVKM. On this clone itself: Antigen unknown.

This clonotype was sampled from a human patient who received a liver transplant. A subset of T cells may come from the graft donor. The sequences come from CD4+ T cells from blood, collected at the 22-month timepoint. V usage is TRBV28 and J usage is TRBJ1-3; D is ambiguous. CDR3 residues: CASSLPQKRAIYF. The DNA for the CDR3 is TGTGCCAGCAGTTTGCCCCAAAAACGGGCCATATATTTT.